These 5 T cell receptor beta chains were all obtained from the same sample, sequenced in a study of human T cells and chemical hapten exposure. As for time point: patch test 3, about 24 weeks after DPC sensitization. Specified treatment: therapeutic diphenylcyclopropenone sensitization with weekly scalp DPC. TCRdb called the RACE reads again in MiXCR, with one record for every CDR3 protein. The sample shows about 89,000 distinct CDR3 sequences, 13% of them seen only once. The source material was whole blood, sampled in connection with sensitization to the hapten diphenylcyclopropenone (DPC). The receptors stem from a woman aged 50 to 60 with alopecia areata. Some clones in this sample may be carry-over from other donors' samples.

This clonotype was recorded at least ten times. V is TRBV20-1 and J is TRBJ2-3; D uncertain. CDR3 length: 13 residues. Trimming pared 2 bases from V and 1 base from J, leaving 7 bases between. The germline CDR1 and CDR2 sequences are DFQATT and SNEGSKA (reference sequence). The CDR3 sequence: CSARLIGTDTQYF. The DNA of the CDR3 is TGCAGTGCTAGACTAATCGGCACAGATACGCAGTATTTT.

This clonotype was counted ten times or more. The V call is TRBV6-2 or TRBV6-3, the J call TRBJ2-2; tentatively, D is TRBD1 (5 bases). CDR1 and CDR2 (germline): MNHEY, SVGEGT. V shed 5 bases and J shed 6 bases, with 7 bases lying between them. The CDR3 length is 12 residues. The CDR3 spells CASSDSPGELFF. DNA of the CDR3: TGTGCCAGCAGTGACAGCCCCGGGGAGCTGTTTTTT.

In its sample, this clonotype was seen a few times. This chain joins TRBV7-2 and TRBJ2-1, with 8 nucleotides matching TRBD2. The length of the CDR3 is 15 residues. V lost 5 bases, J lost 7 bases, and 10 bases stayed unmatched. Germline V gene data show CDR1 as SGHTA and CDR2 as FQGNSA. CDR3 region: CASSPSGRAWNEQFF. The CDR3 DNA follows: TGTGCCAGCAGCCCGTCCGGGAGGGCCTGGAATGAGCAGTTCTTC.

This clonotype was seen more than once but under ten times. This sequence joins TRBV7-2 and TRBJ2-2, with a tentative D call TRBD2 (6 bases). This CDR3 region has 15 residues. Trimming removed 1 base at V and 4 bases at J, with 10 bases between. Germline V gives CDR1 SGHTA, CDR2 FQGNSA. The CDR3 spells CASSLVLAFTGELFF. CDR3 DNA: TGTGCCAGCAGCTTAGTCCTAGCGTTCACCGGGGAGCTGTTTTTT.

This clonotype was counted only a few times. The rearrangement joins TRBV11-2 to TRBJ2-2; weak D call: TRBD2 (6 bases). The CDR3 has 15 amino acids. Germline V gene lookup returns CDR1 SGHAT and CDR2 FQNNGV. Deletions cut 3 bases from V and 2 bases from J, with 10 bases between. CDR3 coding DNA: TGTGCCAGCAGCTTCCGGGGGACTAACACCGGGGAGCTGTTTTTT. Protein: CASSFRGTNTGELFF.